These 20 T cell receptor beta chains were sequenced from one sample in a study of human T cells and chemical hapten exposure. Noted time point: patch test 2, 6 weeks after DPC sensitization. Treatment: therapeutic diphenylcyclopropenone sensitization with weekly scalp DPC. TCRdb re-analysed the RACE reads in MiXCR, keeping a single row per CDR3 protein. The sample lists about 350,000 distinct CDR3 sequences, over 6% seen once, with approximately 5.4% in the top ten. The sequencing used whole blood, collected in connection with sensitization to the hapten diphenylcyclopropenone (DPC). The source of these receptors is a woman aged 18-35 years with alopecia areata. Some clones in this sample may be carry-over from other donors' samples.

This clonotype was seen only a few times. This chain uses TRBV5-1 with TRBJ1-1; D is unclear. The CDR3 length is 13 residues. Trimming took off 6 bases at V and 1 base at J, with 10 bases between the two ends. Germline V gives CDR1 SGHRS, CDR2 YFSETQ. CDR3: CASTHGRNTEAFF. The CDR3 DNA sequence: TGCGCCAGCACCCACGGCAGGAACACTGAAGCTTTCTTT.

About this clonotype: This clone may be a read error of a much larger clone one base away. The chain recombines TRBV14 with TRBJ1-4; 7 bases fit TRBD1. J lost 7 bases, V lost 4 bases, and 12 bases had no gene match. This CDR3 has 16 residues. From germline, CDR1 is SGHDN and CDR2 FVKESK. The CDR3 here is CASSPQPGGGGEKLFF. The CDR3 DNA is TGTGCCAGCAGCCCCCAACCAGGGGGAGGGGGTGAAAAACTGTTTTTT.

This clonotype was detected a few times. The genes are TRBV6-1 and TRBJ2-2; no definite D call. The germline V gene encodes CDR1 MNHNS and CDR2 SASEGT. Trimming removed 1 base at V and 6 bases at J, with 12 bases between. The length of the CDR3 is 15 residues. The CDR3 DNA reads TGTGCCAGCAGTGAAGGGACCCGGTTCGCCGGGGAGCTGTTTTTT. Protein sequence: CASSEGTRFAGELFF.

In this sample, this clonotype turned up a few times. The gene calls are TRBV3-1 and TRBJ2-7; possible D gene TRBD2, 5 bases. This CDR3 has 19 residues. Deletions cut 3 bases from V and 0 bases from J, with 24 bases between. Germline lookup yields CDR1 LGHDT and CDR2 YNNKEL (reference sequence). CDR3 residues: CASSHKSVLEEKTSYEQYF. In nucleotides, the CDR3 is TGTGCCAGCAGCCATAAGTCGGTATTGGAGGAGAAAACCTCCTACGAGCAGTACTTC.

This clonotype was counted a few times. The V gene is TRBV12-3 or TRBV12-4, the J gene TRBJ1-1; maybe TRBD1 (5 bases). There are 14 residues in the CDR3. V was shortened by 0 bases and J by 3 bases, with 8 bases between the two germline ends. The CDR3 region is CASSLAGAHTEAFF. DNA of the CDR3: TGTGCCAGCAGTTTAGCCGGGGCACACACTGAAGCTTTCTTT.

The chain links TRBV5-1 to TRBJ2-1; 7 nucleotides align to TRBD1. The CDR3 is made up of 16 amino acids. The J segment lost 5 bases and the V segment lost 0 bases, leaving 8 bases of the junction unmatched. Per the germline V gene, CDR1 is SGHRS and CDR2 is YFSETQ. CDR3 sequence reads: CASSLVGTEGNNEQFF. The CDR3 coding sequence is TGCGCCAGCAGCTTGGTTGGGACAGAGGGTAACAATGAGCAGTTCTTC.

The chain employs TRBV6-5 and TRBJ1-4, with 11 bases matching TRBD1. The CDR3 sequence is 15 residues long. The germline gives CDR1 MNHEY, CDR2 SVGAGI. The trim removed 4 bases at V and 9 bases at J, leaving 7 bases unmatched. In nucleotides, the CDR3 is TGTGCCAGCAGTTTGAGGACAGGGGGCTGGAAAAAACTGTTTTTT. It translates to CASSLRTGGWKKLFF.

The J gene is TRBJ2-6, the V gene TRBV29-1; 7 bases align to TRBD1. CDR3 size: 18 residues. The trim removed 0 bases at V and 0 bases at J, leaving 8 bases unmatched. CDR1 is SQVTM and CDR2 is ANQGSEA in the germline V gene. CDR3 region: CSVEDSLGQNSGANVLTF. The CDR3, as DNA: TGCAGCGTTGAAGATTCGCTGGGACAGAACTCTGGGGCCAACGTCCTGACTTTC. Using reference TRBV29-1 and TRBJ2-6 for the parts outside the CDR3, the full variable domain is SAVISQKPSRDICQRGTSLTIQCQVDSQVTMMFWYRQQPGQSLTLIATANQGSEATYESGFVIDKFPISRPNLTFSTLTVSNMSPEDSSIYLCSVEDSLGQNSGANVLTFGAGSRLTVL.

This clonotype was counted ten times or more. The chain joins TRBV6-5 to TRBJ1-5, with 7 positions matching TRBD1. V trimming: 5 bases; J trimming: 4 bases; junction bases outside the gene matches: 5. The CDR3 is made up of 14 amino acids. Germline CDR1 MNHEY, CDR2 SVGAGI. The CDR3 sequence is CASSHRGKNQPQHF. DNA of the CDR3: TGTGCCAGCAGTCACAGGGGTAAAAATCAGCCCCAGCATTTT.

This clonotype occurred many times. The DNA for the CDR3 is TGCGCCAGCAGCTTGGGGCCTTCTGGAAACACCATATATTTT. Its translation: CASSLGPSGNTIYF. The chain links TRBV5-1 to TRBJ1-3; D call uncertain. V lost 0 bases and J lost 1, with 5 bases in between. Germline values: CDR1 SGHRS, CDR2 YFSETQ. The CDR3 contains 14 residues.

This clonotype was detected ten times or more. The chain is built from TRBV5-1 and TRBJ2-2; TRBD1 agrees at 8 bases. CDR3 size: 17 residues. Germline V gives CDR1 SGHRS, CDR2 YFSETQ. Losses at the gene ends were 4 bases for V and 3 bases for J; bases not matched to a gene: 11. The DNA for the CDR3 is TGCGCCAGCAGCGTGGACAGGGAACGGATTCACACCGGGGAGCTGTTTTTT. Protein product: CASSVDRERIHTGELFF.

This clonotype has at least ten counts. The chain has TRBV29-1 and TRBJ1-1, with a weak D call TRBD1 (5 bases). V was shortened by 3 bases and J by 5 bases, with 13 bases between the two germline ends. The germline V gene has CDR1 SQVTM and CDR2 ANQGSEA. The CDR3 loop spans 13 amino acids. The CDR3 sequence: CSVDRRGGTEAFF. Here the CDR3 DNA reads TGCAGCGTTGATAGGAGGGGAGGAACTGAAGCTTTCTTT.

This clonotype has at least ten counts. The CDR3 bases are TGTGCCAGCAGCCAAGTTGGAACGTCCCAGTACTTC. It yields the protein CASSQVGTSQYF. The chain has TRBV4-2 and TRBJ2-5; D unresolved. CDR3 length equals 12 residues. Germline CDR1 reads LGHNA; CDR2 reads YNFKEQ. V was clipped by 1 base and J by 9 bases, with 9 bases between them.

This clonotype was counted ten times or more. The rearrangement joins TRBV7-2 to TRBJ1-2; D might be TRBD1 (6 bases). This CDR3 is built from 16 residues. From germline, CDR1 is SGHTA and CDR2 FQGNSA. The germline V and J ends were trimmed by 2 bases and 2 bases, with 15 bases remaining between them. The CDR3 nucleotides read TGTGCCAGCAGCTTAAGTCGGACAGACTACAACTATGGCTACACCTTC. This encodes CASSLSRTDYNYGYTF. Using reference TRBV7-2 and TRBJ1-2 for the parts outside the CDR3, the full variable domain is GAGVSQSPSNKVTEKGKDVELRCDPISGHTALYWYRQSLGQGLEFLIYFQGNSAPDKSGLPSDRFSAERTGGSVSTLTIQRTQQEDSAVYLCASSLSRTDYNYGYTFGSGTRLTVV.

This clonotype was detected ten times or more. The V gene is TRBV7-9, the J gene TRBJ1-1; D unresolved. Germline V gene sequence: CDR1 SEHNR, CDR2 FQNEAQ (reference sequence). Trimming took 6 bases from V and 6 from J, leaving 14 bases between them. This CDR3 has 13 amino acids. CDR3 DNA: TGTGCCAGCAGGCGAAGGGAAGTCGCTGAAGCTTTCTTT. It is translated as CASRRREVAEAFF.

This clonotype appeared many times. This chain uses TRBV6-6 with TRBJ1-2, with D uncertain. The CDR3 sequence is 16 residues long. Deletions cut 2 bases from V and 1 base from J, with 14 bases between. Germline V gene data show CDR1 as MNHNY and CDR2 as SVGAGI (reference sequence). Here the CDR3 reads CASSYGQKRSNYGYTF. Here the CDR3 DNA reads TGTGCCAGCAGTTACGGCCAGAAGCGGAGTAACTATGGCTACACCTTC.

The V call is TRBV15, the J call TRBJ2-6; D not resolved. V was pared by 1 base and J by 0 bases, with 13 bases between. Germline CDR1 reads LNHNV; CDR2 reads YYDKDF (reference sequence). This CDR3 comprises 18 residues. The CDR3 spells CATSRVGFYRSGANVLTF. In DNA form, the CDR3 reads TGTGCCACCAGCAGAGTGGGATTTTACCGCTCTGGGGCCAACGTCCTGACTTTC.

The gene calls are TRBV2 and TRBJ1-4, with D unclear. Trimming cost V 4 bases and J 0 bases, with 12 bases left between them. The length of the CDR3 is 16 residues. Germline-derived CDR1 and CDR2 are SNHLY and FYNNEI. The CDR3: CASSGREATTNEKLFF. DNA for the CDR3: TGTGCCAGCAGTGGCCGGGAGGCAACAACTAATGAAAAACTGTTTTTT.

This clonotype was seen at least ten times. The chain is built from TRBV10-3 and TRBJ1-5; no clear D gene. Per the germline V gene, CDR1 is ENHRY and CDR2 is SYGVKD. Trimming pared 0 bases from V and 7 bases from J, leaving 19 bases between. There are 17 residues in the CDR3. The CDR3 DNA follows: TGTGCCATCAGTGAGTCGTATTTGGGCAGGAGCCGGCAGCCCCAGCATTTT. It is translated as CAISESYLGRSRQPQHF.

This chain connects TRBV20-1 to TRBJ2-1; no clear D gene. CDR1 and CDR2 (germline): DFQATT, SNEGSKA (reference sequence). Trimming left V 0 bases short and J 10 bases short, with 10 bases between. The CDR3 length is 12 residues. The CDR3 sequence: CSARDITSEQFF. CDR3 nucleotides: TGCAGTGCTAGAGATATAACTTCAGAGCAGTTCTTC.